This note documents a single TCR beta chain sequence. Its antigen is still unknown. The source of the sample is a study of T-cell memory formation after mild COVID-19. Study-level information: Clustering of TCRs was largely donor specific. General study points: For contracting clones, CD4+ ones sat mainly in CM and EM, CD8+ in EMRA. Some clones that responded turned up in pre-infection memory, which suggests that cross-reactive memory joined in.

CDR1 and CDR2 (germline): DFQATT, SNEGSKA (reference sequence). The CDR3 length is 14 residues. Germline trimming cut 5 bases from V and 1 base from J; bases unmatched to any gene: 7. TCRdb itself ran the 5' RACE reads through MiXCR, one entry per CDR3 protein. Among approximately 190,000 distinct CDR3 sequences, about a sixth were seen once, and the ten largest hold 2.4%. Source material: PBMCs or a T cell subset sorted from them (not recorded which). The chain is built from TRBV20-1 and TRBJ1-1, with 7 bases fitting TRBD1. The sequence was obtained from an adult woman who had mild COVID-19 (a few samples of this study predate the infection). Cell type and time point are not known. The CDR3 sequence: CSALTGTANTEAFF. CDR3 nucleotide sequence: TGCAGTGCTCTAACCGGGACAGCGAACACTGAAGCTTTCTTT.